Shown below are 18 T cell receptor beta chains from a single sample sequenced in a study of blood T cell repertoires in COVID-19. Method: immunoSEQ multiplex PCR; TCRdb's copy keeps in-frame clones and lacks some. The sample contains fewer than 75,000 clones, approximately 92% of which appear only once. Material: peripheral blood. All receptors come from a man between 50 and 59 years old with active COVID-19.

This chain connects TRBV5-1 to TRBJ1-1; D possibly corresponds to TRBD1 (5 bases). This CDR3 comprises 14 residues. Germline-derived CDR1 and CDR2 are SGHRS and YFSETQ. V dropped 1 base and J dropped 2 bases, with 9 bases sitting between them. This CDR3 is CASSLQGDNTEAFF. CDR3 nucleotide sequence: TGCGCCAGCAGCTTGCAGGGTGATAACACTGAAGCTTTCTTT. The whole variable domain, filled in from reference TRBV5-1 and TRBJ1-1, reads KAGVTQTPRYLIKTRGQQVTLSCSPISGHRSVSWYQQTPGQGLQFLFEYFSETQRNKGNFPGRFSGRQFSNSRSEMNVSTLELGDSALYLCASSLQGDNTEAFFGQGTRLTVV.

This chain uses TRBV5-4 with TRBJ2-5; TRBD2 matches at 14 bases. The CDR3 totals 17 residues. CDR1 is SGHNT, CDR2 YYREEE, per germline (reference sequence). The V and J ends lost 4 bases and 4 bases, in that order; junction bases with no gene match: 9. CDR3 amino acids: CASSTGLAGGSTETQYF. The CDR3 nucleotides read TGTGCCAGCAGCACCGGACTAGCGGGGGGATCGACAGAGACCCAGTACTTC.

V and J are TRBV3-1 (or the pseudogene TRBV3-2) and TRBJ1-2; D perhaps matches TRBD1 (6 bases). Trimming shortened V by 10 bases and J by 8 bases, and 17 bases separated the two germline ends. There are 12 residues in the CDR3. The germline gives CDR1 LGHDT, CDR2 YNNKEL (reference sequence). CDR3 amino acids: CATGTGGLGYTF. The CDR3 DNA sequence: TGTGCCACAGGAACGGGGGGGCTCGGCTACACCTTC.

The chain links TRBV6-5 to TRBJ1-2, with a weak D call TRBD1 (6 bases). There are 15 residues in the CDR3. The germline V gene has CDR1 MNHEY and CDR2 SVGAGI. Trimming cost V 2 bases and J 7 bases, with 17 bases left between them. Here the CDR3 DNA reads TGTGCCAGCAGTTACGCGAGGGGACATGGGGCTGGCTACACCTTC. Protein: CASSYARGHGAGYTF.

This sequence joins TRBV19 and TRBJ2-2; 10 bases line up with TRBD1. CDR3 length: 14 amino acids. CDR1 is LNHDA, CDR2 SQIVND, per germline (reference sequence). The V and J ends lost 7 bases and 6 bases, in that order; junction bases with no gene match: 5. The CDR3 DNA follows: TGTGCCAGTAAAGACAGGGGGCAGGCCGGGGAGCTGTTTTTT. Translated, it gives CASKDRGQAGELFF.

This clone was seen a single time. The chain carries TRBV7-9 and TRBJ2-3; the match to TRBD2 covers 8 bases. CDR1 is SEHNR and CDR2 is FQNEAQ in the germline V gene (reference sequence). This CDR3 contains 16 residues. V trimming: 5 bases; J trimming: 4 bases; junction bases outside the gene matches: 11. CDR3 protein: CASSLTSGMRSDTQYF. CDR3 nucleotides: TGTGCCAGCAGCCTAACTAGCGGAATGAGGTCAGATACGCAGTATTTT.

This chain uses TRBV19 with TRBJ1-5, with TRBD1 matching over 7 bases. Germline CDR1 reads LNHDA; CDR2 reads SQIVND (reference sequence). V lost 8 bases to trimming and J lost 2 bases; unmatched junction nucleotides: 3. This CDR3 has 13 residues. CDR3 residues: CASGGTGNQPQHF. The CDR3 DNA is TGTGCCAGTGGCGGGACAGGCAATCAGCCCCAGCATTTT.

The chain combines TRBV6-2 or TRBV6-3 with TRBJ2-7; the D is unclear. V gave up 0 bases and J gave up 3 bases, with 15 bases separating them. Germline CDR1 reads MNHEY; CDR2 reads SVGEGT. The CDR3 is 16 amino acids. CDR3 sequence (DNA): TGTGCCAGCAGTTACTCTCCCTTAAGGCCGGGCTACGAGCAGTACTTC. It codes for CASSYSPLRPGYEQYF.

This sequence joins TRBV4-3 and TRBJ1-2, with 9 bases that match TRBD1. Germline assignment: CDR1 LGHNA and CDR2 YSLEER. With V trimmed by 3 bases and J by 4 bases, 9 bases remained unmatched. The CDR3 sequence is 16 residues long. CDR3 sequence reads: CASSQGTGFLSYGYTF. The CDR3 bases are TGCGCCAGCAGCCAGGGGACAGGGTTCTTGTCCTATGGCTACACCTTC.

The chain couples TRBV28 to TRBJ1-4, with 9 bases fitting TRBD1. Trimming at V came to 3 bases and at J to 8 bases, leaving 7 bases not matched to a gene. The CDR3 length is 15 residues. The V gene's germline CDR1 is MDHEN and CDR2 SYDVKM. This CDR3 is CASSFGGQGSEKLFF. In DNA form, the CDR3 reads TGTGCCAGCAGTTTTGGGGGACAGGGATCCGAAAAACTGTTTTTT.

This chain connects TRBV7-9 to TRBJ1-2; weak D call: TRBD1 (6 bases). In germline, CDR1 is SEHNR, CDR2 FQNEAQ (reference sequence). This CDR3 contains 13 residues. With 4 bases removed from V and 6 bases from J, the gap between germline ends came to 12 bases. The DNA of the CDR3 is TGTGCCAGCAGCTCAAACAGGGTCGATGGCTACACCTTC. It translates to CASSSNRVDGYTF. Filled out from reference TRBV7-9 and TRBJ1-2, the complete variable domain reads DTGVSQNPRHKITKRGQNVTFRCDPISEHNRLYWYRQTLGQGPEFLTYFQNEAQLEKSRLLSDRFSAERPKGSFSTLEIQRTEQGDSAMYLCASSSNRVDGYTFGSGTRLTVV.

V gene TRBV27 combines with J gene TRBJ2-1, with 11 bases fitting TRBD1. The CDR3 consists of 15 residues. Germline CDR1 MNHEY, CDR2 SMNVEV (reference sequence). V was clipped by 6 bases and J by 4 bases; unmatched bases: 5. Here the CDR3 reads CASRGGTGGYNEQFF. In DNA form, the CDR3 reads TGTGCCAGCAGAGGGGGGACAGGGGGTTACAATGAGCAGTTCTTC.

The rearrangement links TRBV7-6 to TRBJ2-5, with D possibly being TRBD2 (6 bases). Germline V gene sequence: CDR1 SGHVS, CDR2 FNYEAQ. Deletions cut 1 base from V and 2 bases from J, with 8 bases between. CDR3 length equals 14 residues. The CDR3 bases are TGTGCCAGCAGCTTAGGGACTAAGCAAGAGACCCAGTACTTC. As protein: CASSLGTKQETQYF.

This clone is a singleton in its sample. The V and J genes are TRBV28 and TRBJ2-7; 9 bases map to TRBD1. V shed 3 bases, J shed 6 bases, and the junction held 6 bases outside the gene matches. This CDR3 region has 14 residues. The germline gives CDR1 MDHEN, CDR2 SYDVKM. The CDR3 DNA is TGTGCCAGCAGTTTCGGGACAGGGTATGCCGAGCAGTACTTC. This encodes CASSFGTGYAEQYF.

The V gene is TRBV4-1, the J gene TRBJ1-2, with 10 bases aligning to TRBD1. CDR1 is MGHRA and CDR2 is YSYEKL in the germline V gene. Trimming cost V 1 base and J 2 bases; bases outside gene matches: 13. The CDR3 loop spans 19 amino acids. The CDR3 DNA reads TGCGCCAGCAGCCAAGGTCCTAACCTCGACAGGGGGCCCAACTATGGCTACACCTTC. It encodes CASSQGPNLDRGPNYGYTF.

The chain employs TRBV7-9 and TRBJ1-1; D ambiguous. V lost 3 bases and J 4 bases, leaving 6 bases between the germline ends. There are 12 residues in the CDR3. The germline CDR1 and CDR2 sequences are SEHNR and FQNEAQ (reference sequence). CDR3 nucleotide sequence: TGTGCCAGCAGCTTTAGTATCACTGAAGCTTTCTTT. This translates into CASSFSITEAFF.

J is TRBJ2-7 and V is TRBV2, with 7 bases lining up with TRBD2. Germline loops: CDR1 SNHLY, CDR2 FYNNEI. The V segment lost 6 bases and the J segment 5 bases; nucleotides outside the gene matches: 16. The CDR3 spans 16 residues. The CDR3 DNA sequence: TGTGCCAGCAGGCGGAGGGCGGGAGACTCTCCCCACGAGCAGTACTTC. Encoded protein: CASRRRAGDSPHEQYF.

CDR3 loop: CASSLGAGGRGYTF. The CDR3, as DNA: TGTGCCAGCAGCTTGGGGGCAGGTGGTCGTGGCTACACCTTC. The genes are TRBV5-4 and TRBJ1-2; D is ambiguous. The germline V gene encodes CDR1 SGHNT and CDR2 YYREEE (reference sequence). The CDR3 is made up of 14 amino acids. Trimming took off 0 bases at V and 7 bases at J, with 13 bases between the two ends.